This T cell receptor (beta chain) was recorded in a study of blood T cell repertoires in COVID-19. Across the whole study: PBMCs, B-cell-depleted T cells, or T cells provided the cDNA or gDNA that made up the material.

Profiled with immunoSEQ multiplex PCR; TCRdb holds only in-frame clones, not every one. The sample shows some 190,000 clones, around 81% of them seen only once. With 2 bases removed from V and 10 bases from J, the gap between germline ends came to 17 bases. The CDR3 is 14 residues long. Germline-derived CDR1 and CDR2 are SGHDT and YYEEEE. The chain employs TRBV5-6 and TRBJ2-3; a possible D gene is TRBD2 (6 bases). The TCR comes from a woman aged 40 to 50 with COVID-19, enrolled during active disease. Material for sequencing was peripheral blood. CDR3 nucleotides: TGTGCCAGCAGCTTTCCGGGACTCCTCGCCCCGCAGTATTTT. Amino acid sequence: CASSFPGLLAPQYF.